This TCR beta chain comes out of a study of shared clonotypes between healthy human individuals. The V gene's germline CDR1 is MDHEN and CDR2 SYDVKM. This CDR3 contains 14 residues. Adult donors, all healthy and HIV-negative, had no recent acute infections or vaccinations. On this clone: At one of its ends the junction is not consistent with the germline gene, which may arise from a read error. Other DNA sequences within the sample encode an identical CDR3.

PBMC DNA, left unsorted, was sequenced on ten immunoSEQ deep assay plates. The table came from immunoSEQ multiplex PCR; TCRdb's copy has only in-frame clones and leaves some out. Of hundreds of thousands of clones in the sample, roughly 79% were seen once. The clonotype comes from a woman in her 40s in good health. Some clones in this sample may be carry-over from other donors' samples. The V and J genes are TRBV28 and TRBJ2-7, with a weak D call TRBD2 (7 bases). The source material was PBMCs. CDR3 in DNA: TGTGCCAGTAGTTCTCGGGGGGCCTCCTACGAGCAGTACTTC. Translating gives CASSSRGASYEQYF.